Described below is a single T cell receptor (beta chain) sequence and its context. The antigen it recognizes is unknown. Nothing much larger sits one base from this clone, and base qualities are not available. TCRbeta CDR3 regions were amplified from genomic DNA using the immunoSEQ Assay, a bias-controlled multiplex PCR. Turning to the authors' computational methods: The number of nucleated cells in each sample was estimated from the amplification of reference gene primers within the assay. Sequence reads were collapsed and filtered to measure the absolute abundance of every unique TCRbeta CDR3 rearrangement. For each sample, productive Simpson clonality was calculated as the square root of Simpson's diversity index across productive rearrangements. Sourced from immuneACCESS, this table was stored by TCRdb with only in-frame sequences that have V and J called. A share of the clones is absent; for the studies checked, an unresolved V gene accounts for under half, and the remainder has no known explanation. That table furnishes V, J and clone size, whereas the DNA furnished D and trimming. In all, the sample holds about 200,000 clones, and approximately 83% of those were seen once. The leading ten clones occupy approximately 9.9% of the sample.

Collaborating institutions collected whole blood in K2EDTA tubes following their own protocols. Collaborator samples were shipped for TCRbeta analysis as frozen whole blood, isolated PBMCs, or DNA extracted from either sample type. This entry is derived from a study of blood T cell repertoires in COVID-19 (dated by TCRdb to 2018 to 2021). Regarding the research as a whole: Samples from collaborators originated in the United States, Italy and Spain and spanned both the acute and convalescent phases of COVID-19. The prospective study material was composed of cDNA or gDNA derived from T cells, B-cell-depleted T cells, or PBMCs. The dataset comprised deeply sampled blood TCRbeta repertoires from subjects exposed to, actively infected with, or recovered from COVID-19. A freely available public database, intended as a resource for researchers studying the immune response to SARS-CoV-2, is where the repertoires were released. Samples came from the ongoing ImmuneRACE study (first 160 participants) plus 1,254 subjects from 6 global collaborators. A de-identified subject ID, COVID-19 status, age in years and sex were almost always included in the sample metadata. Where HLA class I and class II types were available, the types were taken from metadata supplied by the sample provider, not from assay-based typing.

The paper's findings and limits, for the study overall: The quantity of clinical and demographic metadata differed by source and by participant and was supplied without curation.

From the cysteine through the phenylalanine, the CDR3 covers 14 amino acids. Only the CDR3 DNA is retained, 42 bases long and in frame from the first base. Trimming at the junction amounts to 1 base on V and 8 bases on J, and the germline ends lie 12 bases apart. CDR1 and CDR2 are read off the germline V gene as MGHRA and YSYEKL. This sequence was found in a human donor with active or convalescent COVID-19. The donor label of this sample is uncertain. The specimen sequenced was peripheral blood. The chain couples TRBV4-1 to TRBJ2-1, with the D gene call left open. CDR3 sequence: CASSQAQTTDEQFF. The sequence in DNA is TGCGCCAGCAGCCAAGCCCAAACAACCGATGAGCAGTTCTTC.